This paragraph covers one T cell receptor beta chain sequence. Antigen: not known. The data were taken from a study of cytomegalovirus exposure and HLA in healthy donors. Background on the study: A prior study identified 117 million unique TCR beta sequences from roughly 170 million T cells. Regarding the study as a whole: Differences between HLA loci emerged in a later analysis of TCR association rates, with DRB1 most and HLA-C fewest. It was confirmed in vitro that a few of the CMV-associated chains were specific for CMV antigens. In a later analysis, TCR beta V- and J-gene trimming showed a link to a missense DCLRE1C variant.

Germline assignment: CDR1 SNHLY and CDR2 FYNNEI. Between the trimmed V and J ends, which lost 8 bases and 8 bases, there was a span of 18 bases. The CDR3 is made up of 14 amino acids. In the PCR, 60 Vbeta and 13 Jbeta primers were used. Using immunoSEQ multiplex PCR, the repertoire was profiled, and TCRdb retains in-frame clones only, with some absent. The data show over 150,000 clones, 82% seen once. Material: PBMCs. The rearrangement uses TRBV2 and TRBJ1-4, with D unresolved. The clonotype originates from a boy aged 2-15 years in good health and CMV-seronegative. CDR3 DNA sequence: TGTGCCAGCGGTCCGGGTCCGGAGGGAGAAAAACTGTTTTTT. Its translation is CASGPGPEGEKLFF.